What follows is one TCR beta chain and its context. Its cognate antigen is unknown. This CDR3 has 15 amino acids. Germline values: CDR1 SGDLS, CDR2 YYNGEE. The V gene lost 3 bases and the J gene lost 5 bases, with 15 bases spanning the gap. Sequencing used immunoSEQ multiplex PCR; TCRdb keeps in-frame clones, though not all of them. This sample has about 130,000 clones, with roughly 79% found just once. The sample is drawn from a study of cytomegalovirus exposure and HLA in healthy donors. Study observations and caveats: Subsequent analysis revealed that first-cohort TCR clusters tended to co-occur in the 95 to 150 validation repertoires. A list of roughly 180 TCR beta chains associated with cytomegalovirus was given.

The chain links TRBV9 to TRBJ1-3, with a tentative D call TRBD1 (5 bases). Sample: PBMCs. The sequence was obtained from a man between 25 and 39 years old in good health and CMV-seropositive. CDR3 sequence (DNA): TGTGCCAGCAGCGACGGCGGGGGTTACCGAAACACCATATATTTT. Translated, it gives CASSDGGGYRNTIYF.